This paragraph covers one T cell receptor (beta chain) sequence. TCRdb's table, derived via immunoSEQ multiplex PCR, lists solely in-frame clones and lacks some. This table holds approximately 78,000 clones, roughly 85% found once. V dropped 7 bases and J dropped 1; count of bases not matched to a gene: 5. CDR1 and CDR2 from the germline V gene are SGHRS and YFSETQ. The CDR3 length is 14 residues. These data belong to a study of blood T cell repertoires in COVID-19. Study summary: Some COVID-19 samples were acute and others convalescent; all came from the United States, Italy and Spain. PBMCs, B-cell-depleted T cells, or T cells were the source of the cDNA or gDNA that made up the material.

This receptor was obtained from a woman older than 75 with acute or convalescent COVID-19. Specimen: peripheral blood. The chain employs TRBV5-1 and TRBJ1-2, with TRBD1 identical over 9 bases. The CDR3 sequence: CASGPGQGNYGYTF. CDR3 bases: TGCGCCAGCGGACCGGGACAGGGTAACTATGGCTACACCTTC.